The clone carrying this TCR beta chain was observed a handful of times. Its antigen is unknown. This sample is drawn from a study of breast tumors, draining lymph nodes, adjacent tissues. Overall study findings and caveats: The lymph node origin of tumor T cells was framed as consistent with a hypothesis, not demonstrated. Tumor TCR diversity was below lymph nodes but above nontumor tissue.

Axillary draining lymph nodes of breast cancer patients supplied the node samples. Unmatched junction bases numbered 9, after V lost 8 bases and J lost 6 bases. This CDR3 is 16 amino acids long. Germline V gene data show CDR1 as MNHEY and CDR2 as SVGEGT. Each CDR3 protein gets one entry after TCRdb re-called the multiplex PCR reads with MiXCR. The sample comprises 70,000 to 85,000 distinct CDR3 sequences, about 21% of which are singletons, and 2% to 2.5% rests with the top ten. Sequencing was done on a sample of axillary lymph node tissue. This clonotype was obtained from a female donor with breast cancer. Some clones in this sample may be carry-over from other donors' samples. The chain recombines TRBV6-2 or TRBV6-3 with TRBJ2-1, with 14 bases identical to TRBD2. The CDR3 reads CASSTLTSGRANEQFF. The DNA of the CDR3 is TGTGCCAGCTCGACTTTGACTAGCGGGAGGGCCAATGAGCAGTTCTTC.